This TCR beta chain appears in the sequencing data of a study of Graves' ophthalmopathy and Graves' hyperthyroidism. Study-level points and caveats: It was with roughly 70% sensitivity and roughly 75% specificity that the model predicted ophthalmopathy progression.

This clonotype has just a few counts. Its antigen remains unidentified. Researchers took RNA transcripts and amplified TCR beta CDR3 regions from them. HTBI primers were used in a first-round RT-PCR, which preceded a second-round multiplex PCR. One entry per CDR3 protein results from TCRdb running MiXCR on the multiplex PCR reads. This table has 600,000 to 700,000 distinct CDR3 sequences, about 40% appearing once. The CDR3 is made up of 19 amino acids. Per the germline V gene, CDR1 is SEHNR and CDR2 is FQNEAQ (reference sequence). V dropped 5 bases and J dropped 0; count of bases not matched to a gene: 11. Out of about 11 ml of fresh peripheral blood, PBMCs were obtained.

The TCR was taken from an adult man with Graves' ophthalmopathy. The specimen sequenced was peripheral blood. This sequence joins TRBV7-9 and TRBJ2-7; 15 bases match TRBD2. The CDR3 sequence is CASSPLAGLAGGLSYEQYF. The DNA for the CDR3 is TGTGCCAGCAGCCCACTAGCCGGACTAGCGGGAGGGCTCTCCTACGAGCAGTACTTC.